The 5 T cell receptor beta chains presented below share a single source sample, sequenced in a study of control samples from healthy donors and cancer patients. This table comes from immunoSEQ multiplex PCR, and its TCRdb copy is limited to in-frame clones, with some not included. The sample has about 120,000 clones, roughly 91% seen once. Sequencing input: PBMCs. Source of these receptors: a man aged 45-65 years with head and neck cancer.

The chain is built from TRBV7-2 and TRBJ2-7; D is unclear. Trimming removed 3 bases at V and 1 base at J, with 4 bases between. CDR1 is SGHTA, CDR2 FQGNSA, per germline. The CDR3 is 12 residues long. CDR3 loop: CASSFTSYEQYF. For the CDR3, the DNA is TGTGCCAGCAGCTTCACATCCTACGAGCAGTACTTC.

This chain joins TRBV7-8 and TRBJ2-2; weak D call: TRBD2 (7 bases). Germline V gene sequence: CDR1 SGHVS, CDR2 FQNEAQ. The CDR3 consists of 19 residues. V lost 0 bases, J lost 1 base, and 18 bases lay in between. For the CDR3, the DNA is TGTGCCAGCAGCTTAGCGGTTGCGGGCGGGGGCGTGAACACCGGGGAGCTGTTTTTT. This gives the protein CASSLAVAGGGVNTGELFF.

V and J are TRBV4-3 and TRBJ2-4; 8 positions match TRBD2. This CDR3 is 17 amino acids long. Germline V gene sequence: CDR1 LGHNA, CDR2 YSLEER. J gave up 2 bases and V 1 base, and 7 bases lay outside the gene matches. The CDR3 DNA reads TGCGCCAGCAGCCAAGGATTCAGCGGGGGAACCAAAAACATTCAGTACTTC. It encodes CASSQGFSGGTKNIQYF.

The CDR3 here is CASSRTYEQYF. The CDR3 region has the DNA TGTGCCAGCAGTCGCACCTACGAGCAGTACTTC. The J gene is TRBJ2-7, the V gene TRBV27; D remains unclear. Trimming removed 5 bases from V and 2 bases from J, with 4 bases in between. Germline V gene lookup returns CDR1 MNHEY and CDR2 SMNVEV (reference sequence). The CDR3 has 11 residues.

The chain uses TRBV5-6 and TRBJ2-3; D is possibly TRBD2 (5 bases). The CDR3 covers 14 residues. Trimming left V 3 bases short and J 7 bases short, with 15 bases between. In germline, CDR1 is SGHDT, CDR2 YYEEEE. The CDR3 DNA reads TGTGCCAGCAGCTCGTGGGGAGCACAGCATACGCAGTATTTT. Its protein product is CASSSWGAQHTQYF.